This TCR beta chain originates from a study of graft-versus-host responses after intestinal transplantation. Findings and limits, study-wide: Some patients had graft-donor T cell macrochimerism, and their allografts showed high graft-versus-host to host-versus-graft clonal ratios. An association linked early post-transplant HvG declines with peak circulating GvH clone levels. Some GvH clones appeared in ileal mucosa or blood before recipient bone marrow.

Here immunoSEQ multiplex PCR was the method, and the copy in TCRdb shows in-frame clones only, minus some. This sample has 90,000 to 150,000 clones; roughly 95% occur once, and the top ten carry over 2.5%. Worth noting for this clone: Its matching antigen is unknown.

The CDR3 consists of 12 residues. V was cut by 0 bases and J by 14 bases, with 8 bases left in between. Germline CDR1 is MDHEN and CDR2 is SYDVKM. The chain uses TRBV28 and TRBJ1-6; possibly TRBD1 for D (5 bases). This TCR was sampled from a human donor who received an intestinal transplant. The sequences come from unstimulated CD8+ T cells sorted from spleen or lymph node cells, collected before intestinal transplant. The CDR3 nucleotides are TGTGCCAGCAGTTTATGGGGGGGAGCCCTCCACTTT. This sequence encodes CASSLWGGALHF. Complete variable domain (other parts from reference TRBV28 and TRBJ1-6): DVKVTQSSRYLVKRTGEKVFLECVQDMDHENMFWYRQDPGLGLRLIYFSYDVKMKEKGDIPEGYSVSREKKERFSLILESASTNQTSMYLCASSLWGGALHFGNGTRLTVT.